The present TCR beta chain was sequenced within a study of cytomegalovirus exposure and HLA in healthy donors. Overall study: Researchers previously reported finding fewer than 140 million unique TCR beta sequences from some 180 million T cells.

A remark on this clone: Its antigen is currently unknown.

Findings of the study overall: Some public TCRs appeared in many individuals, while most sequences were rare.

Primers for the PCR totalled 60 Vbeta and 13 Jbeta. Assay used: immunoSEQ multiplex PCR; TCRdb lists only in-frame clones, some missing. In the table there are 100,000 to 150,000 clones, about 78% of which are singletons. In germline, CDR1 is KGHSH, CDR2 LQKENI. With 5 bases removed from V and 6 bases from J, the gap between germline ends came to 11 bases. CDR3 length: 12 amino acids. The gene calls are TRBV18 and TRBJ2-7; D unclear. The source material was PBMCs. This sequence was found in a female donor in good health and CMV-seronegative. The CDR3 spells CASSFEATEQYF. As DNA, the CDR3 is TGTGCCAGCTCATTTGAGGCGACCGAGCAGTACTTC.